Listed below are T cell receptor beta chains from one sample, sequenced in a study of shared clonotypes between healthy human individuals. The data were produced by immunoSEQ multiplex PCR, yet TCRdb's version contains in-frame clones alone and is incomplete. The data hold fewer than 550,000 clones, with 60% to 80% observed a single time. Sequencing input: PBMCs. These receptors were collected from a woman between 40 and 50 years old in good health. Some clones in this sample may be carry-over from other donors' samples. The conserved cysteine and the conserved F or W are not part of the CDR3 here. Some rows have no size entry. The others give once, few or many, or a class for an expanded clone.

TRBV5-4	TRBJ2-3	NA	ASSLVSVTDTQY
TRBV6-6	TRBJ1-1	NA	ASSYEYAEAF
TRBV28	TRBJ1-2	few	ASSFTRALANYGYT
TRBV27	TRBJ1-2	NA	ASSQGGGYGYT
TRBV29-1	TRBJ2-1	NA	SVAPWGSGRAYNEQF
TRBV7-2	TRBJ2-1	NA	ASSSTGLAVDEQF
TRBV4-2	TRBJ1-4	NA	ASSQVGQGKEELF
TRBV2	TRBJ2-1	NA	ASSEASGVYNEQF
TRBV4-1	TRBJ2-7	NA	ASSQGGGREQY
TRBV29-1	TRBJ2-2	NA	SVGKIPTTGELF
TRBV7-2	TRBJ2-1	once	ASSEGPYNEQF
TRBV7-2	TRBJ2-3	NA	ASSLGLGTDTQY
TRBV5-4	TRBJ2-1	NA	ASSLVETYNEQF
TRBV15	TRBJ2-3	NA	ASLAGGQDTQY
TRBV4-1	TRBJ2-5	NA	ASSQGVGAAQETQY
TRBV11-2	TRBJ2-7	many	ASRPLRGRGLSYEQY
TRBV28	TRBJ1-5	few	ASSLRQRGNQPQH
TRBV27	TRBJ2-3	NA	ASSILAGLTDTQY
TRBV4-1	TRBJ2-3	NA	ASRSSGSADTQY
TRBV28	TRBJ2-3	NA	ASGPRGRDLFGTQY
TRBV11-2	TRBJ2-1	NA	ASSFQASYNEQF
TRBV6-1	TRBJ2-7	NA	ASSEAGESHEQY